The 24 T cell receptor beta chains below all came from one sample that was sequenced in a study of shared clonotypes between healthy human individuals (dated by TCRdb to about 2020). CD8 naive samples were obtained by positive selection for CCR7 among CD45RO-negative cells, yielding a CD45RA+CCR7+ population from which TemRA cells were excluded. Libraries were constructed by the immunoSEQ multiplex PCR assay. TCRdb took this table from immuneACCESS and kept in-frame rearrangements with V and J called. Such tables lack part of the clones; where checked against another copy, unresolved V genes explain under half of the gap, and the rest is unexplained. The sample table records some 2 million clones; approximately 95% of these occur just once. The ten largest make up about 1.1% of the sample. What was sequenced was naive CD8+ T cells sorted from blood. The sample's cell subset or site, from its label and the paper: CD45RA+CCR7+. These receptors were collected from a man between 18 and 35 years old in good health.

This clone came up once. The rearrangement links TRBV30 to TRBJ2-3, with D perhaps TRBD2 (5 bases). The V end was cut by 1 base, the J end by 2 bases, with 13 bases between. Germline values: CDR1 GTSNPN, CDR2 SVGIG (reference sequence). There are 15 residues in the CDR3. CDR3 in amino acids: CAWSGTLAFTDTQYF. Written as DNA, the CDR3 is TGTGCCTGGAGTGGGACCCTAGCTTTCACAGATACGCAGTATTTT.

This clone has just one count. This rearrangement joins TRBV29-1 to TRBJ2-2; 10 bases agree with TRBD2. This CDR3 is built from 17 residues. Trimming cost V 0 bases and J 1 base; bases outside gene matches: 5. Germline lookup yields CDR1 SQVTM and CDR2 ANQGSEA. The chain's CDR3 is CSVEEKAGGVNTGELFF. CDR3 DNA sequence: TGCAGCGTTGAAGAAAAAGCGGGAGGGGTGAACACCGGGGAGCTGTTTTTT.

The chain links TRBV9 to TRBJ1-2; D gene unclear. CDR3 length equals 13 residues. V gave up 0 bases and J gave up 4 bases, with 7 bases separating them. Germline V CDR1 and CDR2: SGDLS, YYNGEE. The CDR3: CASSVDGIYGYTF. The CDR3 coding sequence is TGTGCCAGCAGCGTAGACGGGATCTATGGCTACACCTTC. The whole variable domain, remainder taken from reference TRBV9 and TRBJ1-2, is DSGVTQTPKHLITATGQRVTLRCSPRSGDLSVYWYQQSLDQGLQFLIQYYNGEERAKGNILERFSAQQFPDLHSELNLSSLELGDSALYFCASSVDGIYGYTFGSGTRLTVV.

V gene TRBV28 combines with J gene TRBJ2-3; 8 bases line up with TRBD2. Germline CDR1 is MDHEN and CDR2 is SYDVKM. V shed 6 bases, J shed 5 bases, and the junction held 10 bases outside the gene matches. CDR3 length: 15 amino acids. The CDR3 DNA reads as TGTGCCAGCAGCACTAGCGGTTCTTGGGGAGATACGCAGTATTTT. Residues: CASSTSGSWGDTQYF. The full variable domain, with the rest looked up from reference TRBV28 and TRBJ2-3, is DVKVTQSSRYLVKRTGEKVFLECVQDMDHENMFWYRQDPGLGLRLIYFSYDVKMKEKGDIPEGYSVSREKKERFSLILESASTNQTSMYLCASSTSGSWGDTQYFGPGTRLTVL.

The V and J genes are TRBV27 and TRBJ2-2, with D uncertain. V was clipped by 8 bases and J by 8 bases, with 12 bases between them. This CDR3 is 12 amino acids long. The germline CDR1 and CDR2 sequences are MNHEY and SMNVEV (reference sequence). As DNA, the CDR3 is TGTGCCAGCCGAACAGCGCGAGGGGAGCTGTTTTTT. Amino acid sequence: CASRTARGELFF.

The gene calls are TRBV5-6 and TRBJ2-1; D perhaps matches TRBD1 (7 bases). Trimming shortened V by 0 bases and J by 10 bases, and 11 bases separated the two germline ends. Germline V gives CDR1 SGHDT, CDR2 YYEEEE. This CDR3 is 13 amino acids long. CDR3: CASSLGDSGEQFF. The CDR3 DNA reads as TGTGCCAGCAGCTTGGGGGACAGCGGGGAGCAGTTCTTC.

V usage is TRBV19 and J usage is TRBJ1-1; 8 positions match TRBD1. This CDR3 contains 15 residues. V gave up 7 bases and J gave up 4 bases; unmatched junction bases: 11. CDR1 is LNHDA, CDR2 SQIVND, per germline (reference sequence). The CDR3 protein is CASNLDREGRTEAFF. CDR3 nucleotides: TGTGCCAGTAACCTGGACAGGGAAGGCCGCACTGAAGCTTTCTTT.

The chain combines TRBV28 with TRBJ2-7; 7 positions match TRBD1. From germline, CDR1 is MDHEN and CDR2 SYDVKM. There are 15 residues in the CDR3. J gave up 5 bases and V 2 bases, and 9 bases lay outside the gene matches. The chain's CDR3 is CASSLPGTVGHEQYF. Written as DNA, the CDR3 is TGTGCCAGCAGTTTACCCGGGACAGTGGGGCACGAGCAGTACTTC.

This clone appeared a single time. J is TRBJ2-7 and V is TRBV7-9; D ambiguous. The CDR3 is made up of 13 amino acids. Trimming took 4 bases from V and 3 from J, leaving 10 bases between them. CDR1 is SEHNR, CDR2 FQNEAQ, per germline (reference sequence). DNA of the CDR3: TGTGCCAGCAGCTACCCAAACAGCTACGAGCAGTACTTC. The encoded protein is CASSYPNSYEQYF.

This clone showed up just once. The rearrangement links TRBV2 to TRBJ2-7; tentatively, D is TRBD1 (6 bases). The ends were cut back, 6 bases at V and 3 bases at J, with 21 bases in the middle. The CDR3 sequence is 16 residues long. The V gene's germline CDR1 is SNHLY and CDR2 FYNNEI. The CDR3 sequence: CASRPTTGTFYYEQYF. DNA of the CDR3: TGTGCCAGCAGACCCACAACCGGGACATTCTACTACGAGCAGTACTTC.

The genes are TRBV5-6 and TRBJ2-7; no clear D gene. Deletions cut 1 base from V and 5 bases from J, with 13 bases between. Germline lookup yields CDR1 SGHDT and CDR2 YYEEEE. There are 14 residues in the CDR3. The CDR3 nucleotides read TGTGCCAGCAGCTTGTGGCCTGGGTACCACGAGCAGTACTTC. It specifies CASSLWPGYHEQYF.

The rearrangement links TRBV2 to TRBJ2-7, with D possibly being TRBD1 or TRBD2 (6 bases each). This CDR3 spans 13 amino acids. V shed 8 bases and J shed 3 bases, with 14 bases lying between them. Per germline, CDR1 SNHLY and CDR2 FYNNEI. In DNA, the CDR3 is TGTGCCAGCGGCGGGACATCCGACTACGAGCAGTACTTC. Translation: CASGGTSDYEQYF. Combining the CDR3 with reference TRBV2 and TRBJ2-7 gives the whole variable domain EPEVTQTPSHQVTQMGQEVILRCVPISNHLYFYWYRQILGQKVEFLVSFYNNEISEKSEIFDDQFSVERPDGSNFTLKIRSTKLEDSAMYFCASGGTSDYEQYFGPGTRLTVT.

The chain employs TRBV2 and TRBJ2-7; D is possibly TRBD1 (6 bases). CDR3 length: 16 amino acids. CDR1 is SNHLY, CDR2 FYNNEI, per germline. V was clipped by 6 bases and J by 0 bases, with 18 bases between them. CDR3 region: CASSSTGTTSSYEQYF. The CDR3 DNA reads TGTGCCAGCAGCAGTACCGGGACAACGAGCTCCTACGAGCAGTACTTC.

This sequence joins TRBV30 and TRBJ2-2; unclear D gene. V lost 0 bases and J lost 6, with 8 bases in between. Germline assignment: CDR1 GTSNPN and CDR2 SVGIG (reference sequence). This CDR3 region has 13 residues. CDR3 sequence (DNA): TGTGCCTGGAGTGTAGGGTTTGCCGGGGAGCTGTTTTTT. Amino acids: CAWSVGFAGELFF. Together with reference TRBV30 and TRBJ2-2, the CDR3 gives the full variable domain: SQTIHQWPATLVQPVGSPLSLECTVEGTSNPNLYWYRQAAGRGLQLLFYSVGIGQISSEVPQNLSASRPQDRQFILSSKKLLLSDSGFYLCAWSVGFAGELFFGEGSRLTVL.

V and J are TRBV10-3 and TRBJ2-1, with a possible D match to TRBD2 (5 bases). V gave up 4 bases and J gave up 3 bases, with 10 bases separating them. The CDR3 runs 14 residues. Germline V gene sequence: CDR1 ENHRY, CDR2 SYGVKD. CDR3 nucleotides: TGTGCCATCAGTGGAGCGGAGGACTACAATGAGCAGTTCTTC. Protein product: CAISGAEDYNEQFF.

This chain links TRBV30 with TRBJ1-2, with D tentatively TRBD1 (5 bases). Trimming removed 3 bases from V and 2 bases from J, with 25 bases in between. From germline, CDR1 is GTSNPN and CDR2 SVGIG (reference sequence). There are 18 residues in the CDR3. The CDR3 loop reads CAWRERWGQITRNYGYTF. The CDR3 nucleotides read TGTGCCTGGAGGGAACGGTGGGGCCAGATCACCAGAAACTATGGCTACACCTTC. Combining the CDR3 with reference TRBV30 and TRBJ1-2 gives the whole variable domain SQTIHQWPATLVQPVGSPLSLECTVEGTSNPNLYWYRQAAGRGLQLLFYSVGIGQISSEVPQNLSASRPQDRQFILSSKKLLLSDSGFYLCAWRERWGQITRNYGYTFGSGTRLTVV.

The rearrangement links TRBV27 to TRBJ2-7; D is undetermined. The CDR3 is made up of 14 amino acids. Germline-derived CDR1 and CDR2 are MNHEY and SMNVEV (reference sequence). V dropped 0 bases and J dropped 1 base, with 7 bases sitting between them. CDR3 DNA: TGTGCCAGCAGTTTATCGCCCCAATCCTACGAGCAGTACTTC. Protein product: CASSLSPQSYEQYF.

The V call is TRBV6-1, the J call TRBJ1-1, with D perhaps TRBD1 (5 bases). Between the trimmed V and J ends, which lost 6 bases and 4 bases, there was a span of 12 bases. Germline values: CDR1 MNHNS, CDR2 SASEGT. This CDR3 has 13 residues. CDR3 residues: CASSSYDSTEAFF. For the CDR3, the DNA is TGTGCCAGCAGCTCGTACGACAGCACTGAAGCTTTCTTT.

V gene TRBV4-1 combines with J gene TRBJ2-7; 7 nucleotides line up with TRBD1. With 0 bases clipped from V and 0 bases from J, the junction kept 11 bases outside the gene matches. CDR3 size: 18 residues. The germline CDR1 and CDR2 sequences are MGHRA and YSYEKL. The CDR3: CASSQDSTGQIISYEQYF. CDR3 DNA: TGCGCCAGCAGCCAAGATAGTACGGGACAGATAATCTCCTACGAGCAGTACTTC.

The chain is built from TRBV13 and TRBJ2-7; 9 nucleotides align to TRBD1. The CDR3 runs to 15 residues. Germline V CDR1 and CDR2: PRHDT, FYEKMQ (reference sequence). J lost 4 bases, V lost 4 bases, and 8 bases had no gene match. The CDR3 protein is CASSSGTGSNYEQYF. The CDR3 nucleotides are TGTGCCAGCAGCTCCGGGACAGGGAGTAATTACGAGCAGTACTTC.

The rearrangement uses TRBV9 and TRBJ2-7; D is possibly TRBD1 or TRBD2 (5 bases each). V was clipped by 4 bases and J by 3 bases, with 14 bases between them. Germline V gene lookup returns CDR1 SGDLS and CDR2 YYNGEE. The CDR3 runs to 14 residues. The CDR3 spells CASSPRDGGYEQYF. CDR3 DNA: TGTGCCAGCAGCCCACGGGACGGTGGCTACGAGCAGTACTTC.

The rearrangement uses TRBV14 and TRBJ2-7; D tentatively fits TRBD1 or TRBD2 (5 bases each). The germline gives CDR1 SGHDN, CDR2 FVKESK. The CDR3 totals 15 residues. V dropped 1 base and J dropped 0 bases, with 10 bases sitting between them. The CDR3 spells CASSQAGRNSYEQYF. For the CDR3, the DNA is TGTGCCAGCAGCCAAGCGGGGCGGAACTCCTACGAGCAGTACTTC.

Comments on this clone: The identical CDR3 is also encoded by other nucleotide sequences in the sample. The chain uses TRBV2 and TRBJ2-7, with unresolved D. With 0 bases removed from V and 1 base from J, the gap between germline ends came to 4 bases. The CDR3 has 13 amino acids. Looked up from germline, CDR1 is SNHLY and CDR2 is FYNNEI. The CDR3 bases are TGTGCCAGCAGTGAAGCGCCGTCCTACGAGCAGTACTTC. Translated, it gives CASSEAPSYEQYF. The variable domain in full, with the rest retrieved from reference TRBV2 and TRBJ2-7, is EPEVTQTPSHQVTQMGQEVILRCVPISNHLYFYWYRQILGQKVEFLVSFYNNEISEKSEIFDDQFSVERPDGSNFTLKIRSTKLEDSAMYFCASSEAPSYEQYFGPGTRLTVT.

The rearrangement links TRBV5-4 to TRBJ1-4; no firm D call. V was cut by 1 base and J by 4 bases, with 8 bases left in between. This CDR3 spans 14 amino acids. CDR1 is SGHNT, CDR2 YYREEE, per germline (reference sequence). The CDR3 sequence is CASSLNRDNEKLFF. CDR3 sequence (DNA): TGTGCCAGCAGCTTGAACAGAGATAATGAAAAACTGTTTTTT.